Given below is one TCR beta chain in context. Its cognate antigen is unknown. Using immunoSEQ multiplex PCR, the repertoire was profiled, and TCRdb retains in-frame clones only, with some absent. The sample contains around 15,000 clones, over 65% of which appear only once. The record originates from a study of somatic mutations in cytotoxic T cells in rheumatoid arthritis. Notes on the study in general: Statistically, CD8+ T-cell clonality was not significantly distinct between individuals with rheumatoid arthritis and age-matched healthy controls.

V gave up 7 bases and J gave up 0 bases; unmatched junction bases: 6. CDR3 length: 15 residues. The V gene's germline CDR1 is SNHLY and CDR2 FYNNEI. The chain carries TRBV2 and TRBJ1-5; TRBD1 matches 7 bases. The sequence was collected from an adult with rheumatoid arthritis. The specimen was CD8+ T cells sorted from blood. For the CDR3, the DNA is TGTGCCAGCACCCCGACAGGGAATAGCAATCAGCCCCAGCATTTT. The encoded protein is CASTPTGNSNQPQHF.